The present T cell receptor beta chain was sequenced within a study of identifying expanded T cells in peripheral blood. Study outcomes and limitations: Clone count variance between approximately 2-week samples rose with total template count. About 1.2 clones differed between technical replicates, versus approximately 16 and 20 over time.

V gave up 0 bases and J gave up 3 bases; unmatched junction bases: 4. This CDR3 spans 15 amino acids. CDR1 and CDR2 from the germline V gene are SGHRS and YFSETQ. Details on this clone: The antigen is unknown.

TCRdb's table, derived via immunoSEQ multiplex PCR, lists solely in-frame clones and lacks some. The sample holds tens of thousands of clones, around 87% seen once. Healthy donors had no documented immune events, such as infections, while sampled. This sequence was found in a person aged 18 to 70 in good health. The chain uses TRBV5-1 and TRBJ2-7; 9 nucleotides align to TRBD1. Sample: blood. CDR3 sequence (DNA): TGCGCCAGCAGCTTGGGGCGGACAGGGGACTACGAGCAGTACTTC. This translates into CASSLGRTGDYEQYF.